These 27 T cell receptor beta chains originate from one sample sequenced in a study of vaccination effects on CD4 cells after COVID-19. At the end of around 11 days of culture, CD4+ T cells were isolated. TCRdb's table, derived via immunoSEQ multiplex PCR, lists solely in-frame clones and lacks some. The table lists tens of thousands of clones, roughly 74% of them singletons. For these TCRs, the target antigens are not known. Source: CD4+ T cells from PBMCs cultured without peptide, taken before COVID-19 vaccination. Receptors originate from a human donor who received a COVID-19 vaccine.

The chain employs TRBV7-2 and TRBJ1-2, with TRBD1 identical over 9 bases. J gave up 4 bases and V 8 bases, and 8 bases lay outside the gene matches. The CDR3 totals 14 residues. Germline lookup yields CDR1 SGHTA and CDR2 FQGNSA. The CDR3 region has the DNA TGTGCCAGCGCCGCGGACAGGGGAGGCTATGGCTACACCTTC. Amino acids: CASAADRGGYGYTF. The whole variable domain, filled in from reference TRBV7-2 and TRBJ1-2, reads GAGVSQSPSNKVTEKGKDVELRCDPISGHTALYWYRQSLGQGLEFLIYFQGNSAPDKSGLPSDRFSAERTGGSVSTLTIQRTQQEDSAVYLCASAADRGGYGYTFGSGTRLTVV.

The chain has TRBV9 and TRBJ1-3, with D perhaps TRBD1 (5 bases). CDR3 length equals 13 residues. Trimming left V 3 bases short and J 10 bases short, with 14 bases between. Germline V gene lookup returns CDR1 SGDLS and CDR2 YYNGEE. CDR3 in DNA: TGTGCCAGCAGCGCTCCGGGAGGGGTTACCATATATTTT. Protein: CASSAPGGVTIYF. The full variable domain, in which reference TRBV9 and TRBJ1-3 provide the parts outside the CDR3, is DSGVTQTPKHLITATGQRVTLRCSPRSGDLSVYWYQQSLDQGLQFLIQYYNGEERAKGNILERFSAQQFPDLHSELNLSSLELGDSALYFCASSAPGGVTIYFGEGSWLTVV.

V is TRBV28 and J is TRBJ2-1, with TRBD2 matching over 9 bases. This CDR3 has 15 residues. J gave up 4 bases and V 5 bases, and 6 bases lay outside the gene matches. Germline V gene sequence: CDR1 MDHEN, CDR2 SYDVKM. This CDR3 reads CASSRTSAGYNEQFF. The CDR3 DNA reads TGTGCCAGCAGTCGGACTAGCGCAGGATACAATGAGCAGTTCTTC.

The CDR3 nucleotides read TGTGCCAGCAGTTACTCGCTAGCGGGAGCCCCCTCCTACGAGCAGTACTTC. It specifies CASSYSLAGAPSYEQYF. The chain couples TRBV6-7 to TRBJ2-7; 10 bases match TRBD2. TRBV6-7 is known as an ORF, though its function is uncertain. V gave up 0 bases and J gave up 0 bases; unmatched junction bases: 5. The CDR3 loop spans 17 amino acids.

The J gene is TRBJ1-2, the V gene TRBV5-1, with TRBD1 matching over 8 bases. The germline gives CDR1 SGHRS, CDR2 YFSETQ. J gave up 7 bases and V 4 bases, and 12 bases lay outside the gene matches. The CDR3 consists of 15 residues. The CDR3 bases are TGCGCCAGCAGCAAGAGGACCGACAGGGGAACTGGCTACACCTTC. Protein: CASSKRTDRGTGYTF.

The genes are TRBV6-2 or TRBV6-3 and TRBJ1-5, with D possibly TRBD1 on 6 matching bases. This CDR3 is built from 15 residues. V was clipped by 5 bases and J by 4 bases, with 15 bases between them. Germline CDR1 reads MNHEY; CDR2 reads SVGEGT. CDR3 nucleotides: TGTGCCAGCAGTGCCACAGGGTTAGGGAATCAGCCCCAGCATTTT. The encoded protein is CASSATGLGNQPQHF.

The rearrangement uses TRBV27 and TRBJ1-2; 8 bases are shared with TRBD1. Germline lookup yields CDR1 MNHEY and CDR2 SMNVEV (reference sequence). With V trimmed by 3 bases and J by 4 bases, 10 bases remained unmatched. The CDR3 covers 16 residues. The CDR3 DNA sequence: TGTGCCAGCAGTTTCAGTCAGGGGGCATTGGGCTATGGCTACACCTTC. Its protein is CASSFSQGALGYGYTF.

CDR3 region: CASERGQLSGNTIYF. CDR3 nucleotide sequence: TGTGCCAGCGAAAGGGGTCAGCTCTCTGGAAACACCATATATTTT. This chain uses TRBV6-6 with TRBJ1-3; weak D call: TRBD1 (5 bases). Germline lookup yields CDR1 MNHNY and CDR2 SVGAGI (reference sequence). The CDR3 contains 15 residues. Trimming stripped 8 bases from V and 0 bases from J, with 14 bases between.

This clone was counted only a few times. The rearrangement uses TRBV27 and TRBJ2-1, with D hard to call. Trimming pared 7 bases from V and 10 bases from J, leaving 11 bases between. Germline lookup yields CDR1 MNHEY and CDR2 SMNVEV (reference sequence). The CDR3 covers 11 residues. The CDR3 spells CASKALGEQFF. The CDR3 DNA is TGTGCCAGCAAAGCACTTGGAGAGCAGTTCTTC.

This chain joins TRBV2 and TRBJ1-1; no firm D call. CDR1 SNHLY and CDR2 FYNNEI come from the germline V gene. This CDR3 region has 15 residues. V lost 2 bases to trimming and J lost 0 bases, with 10 bases between them. Here the CDR3 DNA reads TGTGCCAGCAGTGAAAATGGGAATATGAACACTGAAGCTTTCTTT. Translated, it gives CASSENGNMNTEAFF.

This clone was seen once. The J gene is TRBJ2-3, the V gene TRBV3-1 (or the pseudogene TRBV3-2); no definite D call. CDR1 and CDR2 (germline): LGHDT, YNNKEL (reference sequence). The V end was cut by 8 bases, the J end by 1 base, with 7 bases between. The CDR3 runs 12 residues. The CDR3 nucleotides read TGTGCCAGCTCGAGGCGCACAGATACGCAGTATTTT. Protein: CASSRRTDTQYF.

This clone appeared a few times. This chain links TRBV7-9 with TRBJ1-6; 8 bases are shared with TRBD1. The J segment lost 6 bases and the V segment lost 7 bases, leaving 8 bases of the junction unmatched. This CDR3 has 15 amino acids. Germline V lookup: CDR1 SEHNR, CDR2 FQNEAQ (reference sequence). The CDR3 nucleotides are TGTGCCAGCAACCGACAGGGGAACCTTAATTCACCCCTCCACTTT. This encodes CASNRQGNLNSPLHF. Full variable domain (outside the CDR3, taken from reference TRBV7-9 and TRBJ1-6): DTGVSQNPRHKITKRGQNVTFRCDPISEHNRLYWYRQTLGQGPEFLTYFQNEAQLEKSRLLSDRFSAERPKGSFSTLEIQRTEQGDSAMYLCASNRQGNLNSPLHFGNGTRLTVT.

The rearrangement uses TRBV20-1 and TRBJ1-1; D possibly corresponds to TRBD1 (6 bases). Deletions cut 3 bases from V and 1 base from J, with 9 bases between. The CDR3 spans 13 residues. The germline V gene has CDR1 DFQATT and CDR2 SNEGSKA (reference sequence). Here the CDR3 reads CSASPGANTEAFF. CDR3 nucleotide sequence: TGCAGTGCTAGTCCAGGGGCGAACACTGAAGCTTTCTTT.

The V and J genes are TRBV29-1 and TRBJ2-2; TRBD1 aligns across 7 bases. After removal of 6 bases from V and 1 base from J, the junction contained 5 bases not matched to a gene. The CDR3 is 14 residues long. Germline-derived CDR1 and CDR2 are SQVTM and ANQGSEA. CDR3 coding DNA: TGCAGCGTATCACGGACAGGGAACACCGGGGAGCTGTTTTTT. Its protein product is CSVSRTGNTGELFF.

A few counts support this clone. This chain links TRBV30 with TRBJ1-1, with D uncertain. Germline-derived CDR1 and CDR2 are GTSNPN and SVGIG (reference sequence). CDR3 length: 12 amino acids. V dropped 3 bases and J dropped 1 base, with 6 bases sitting between them. The CDR3 here is CAWRSRNTEAFF. The CDR3 coding sequence is TGTGCCTGGAGGAGCAGGAACACTGAAGCTTTCTTT.

The chain recombines TRBV5-8 with TRBJ1-2, with 10 bases matching TRBD1. Germline V gene lookup returns CDR1 SGHTS and CDR2 YDEGEE. CDR3 size: 16 residues. Trimming cost V 1 base and J 8 bases; bases outside gene matches: 11. The CDR3 nucleotides are TGTGCCAGCAGCTTGCGGACAGGGGGGAGGATGAAAGGCTACACCTTC. As protein: CASSLRTGGRMKGYTF.

The chain is built from TRBV18 and TRBJ1-1; no clear D. V gave up 3 bases and J gave up 1 base, with 6 bases separating them. The length of the CDR3 is 13 residues. Germline V gives CDR1 KGHSH, CDR2 LQKENI. The CDR3 here is CASSPRQNTEAFF. CDR3 nucleotides: TGTGCCAGCTCACCCAGACAGAACACTGAAGCTTTCTTT.

V gene TRBV7-2 combines with J gene TRBJ2-5; D ambiguous. The CDR3 runs 13 residues. Trimming removed 1 base at V and 5 bases at J, with 8 bases between. From germline, CDR1 is SGHTA and CDR2 FQGNSA. This CDR3 is CASSLGSLETQYF. The DNA for the CDR3 is TGTGCCAGCAGCTTAGGAAGTTTGGAGACCCAGTACTTC.

This chain links TRBV2 with TRBJ2-7; D unclear. Between the trimmed V and J ends, which lost 4 bases and 1 base, there was a span of 2 bases. Germline lookup yields CDR1 SNHLY and CDR2 FYNNEI. This CDR3 region has 11 residues. The chain's CDR3 is CASSASYEQYF. The CDR3 nucleotides are TGTGCCAGCAGTGCGTCCTACGAGCAGTACTTC. The full variable domain, completed using reference TRBV2 and TRBJ2-7, is EPEVTQTPSHQVTQMGQEVILRCVPISNHLYFYWYRQILGQKVEFLVSFYNNEISEKSEIFDDQFSVERPDGSNFTLKIRSTKLEDSAMYFCASSASYEQYFGPGTRLTVT.

In nucleotides, the CDR3 is TGTGCCAGCAGCTTAGACTCCTCGGGGGCTTCCTACAATGAGCAGTTCTTC. Amino acids: CASSLDSSGASYNEQFF. J is TRBJ2-1 and V is TRBV11-2; D tentatively fits TRBD1 or TRBD2 (6 bases each). Germline lookup yields CDR1 SGHAT and CDR2 FQNNGV. V dropped 0 bases and J dropped 1 base, with 13 bases sitting between them. The CDR3 is made up of 17 amino acids.

The chain joins TRBV3-1 (or the pseudogene TRBV3-2) to TRBJ1-2, with D unresolved. The CDR3 is 12 amino acids. CDR1 and CDR2 from the germline V gene are LGHDT and YNNKEL (reference sequence). V lost 4 bases and J 8 bases, leaving 11 bases between the germline ends. CDR3 amino acids: CASSLLGLGYTF. CDR3 nucleotide sequence: TGTGCCAGCAGCCTATTGGGTTTAGGCTACACCTTC.

The rearrangement links TRBV23-1 to TRBJ2-5; D gene unclear. TRBV23-1 is an ORF for which the function is uncertain. The V end was cut by 4 bases, the J end by 2 bases, with 14 bases between. The CDR3 extends over 15 amino acids. In DNA form, the CDR3 reads TGCGCCAGCAGTCCCTTGCCGGAGAGTCAAGAGACCCAGTACTTC. Translating it yields CASSPLPESQETQYF.

This clone was counted a few times. V is TRBV6-4 and J is TRBJ1-2, with D tentatively TRBD1 (5 bases). Germline CDR1 MRHNA, CDR2 SNTAGT. The CDR3 has 16 residues. Trimming cost V 2 bases and J 0 bases, with 13 bases left between them. DNA for the CDR3: TGTGCCAGCAGTGACGGAGGGGTTGGGCCTAACTATGGCTACACCTTC. Its translation: CASSDGGVGPNYGYTF.

V and J are TRBV20-1 and TRBJ2-3; D is uncertain. The CDR3 totals 17 residues. Germline V lookup: CDR1 DFQATT, CDR2 SNEGSKA (reference sequence). V was clipped by 3 bases and J by 1 base, with 20 bases between them. The CDR3 DNA follows: TGCAGTGCTAGTGTTCCTTTTCCCGGCCGTGGCACAGATACGCAGTATTTT. Translated, it gives CSASVPFPGRGTDTQYF.

V usage is TRBV28 and J usage is TRBJ2-4; the D gene could be TRBD1 or TRBD2 (6 bases each). This CDR3 contains 12 residues. Germline V gene sequence: CDR1 MDHEN, CDR2 SYDVKM. The V end lost 8 bases, the J end lost 7 bases, and 12 bases lay between the germline ends. The CDR3 spells CASGWRGNIQYF. The CDR3 nucleotides are TGTGCCAGCGGATGGAGGGGGAACATTCAGTACTTC.

CDR3 bases: TGTGCCAGTAGCCGACAGGGAGGAACTAATGAAAAACTGTTTTTT. Translating it yields CASSRQGGTNEKLFF. The rearrangement joins TRBV19 to TRBJ1-4, with TRBD1 matching 7 bases. This CDR3 is built from 15 residues. Germline loops: CDR1 LNHDA, CDR2 SQIVND (reference sequence). Losses at the gene ends were 6 bases for V and 1 base for J; bases not matched to a gene: 5.

The chain carries TRBV28 and TRBJ2-1; D is ambiguous. V lost 2 bases and J lost 3, with 2 bases in between. The germline V gene has CDR1 MDHEN and CDR2 SYDVKM. The length of the CDR3 is 12 residues. This CDR3 is CASSLGYNEQFF. The CDR3, as DNA: TGTGCCAGCAGTTTAGGCTACAATGAGCAGTTCTTC.